This T cell receptor beta chain was sequenced in a study of blood T cell repertoires in COVID-19. This CDR3 contains 15 residues. Per the germline V gene, CDR1 is SGHRS and CDR2 is YFSETQ. Trimming took off 0 bases at V and 3 bases at J, with 11 bases between the two ends. Some clones are missing from TCRdb's copy, which holds only in-frame ones; the method was immunoSEQ multiplex PCR. The sample shows tens of thousands of clones, approximately 80% of them seen only once. This chain connects TRBV5-1 to TRBJ2-3, with D tentatively TRBD1 (6 bases). The sequence was collected from a woman in her sixties or seventies with acute or convalescent COVID-19. The sequenced material came from peripheral blood. The chain's CDR3 is CASSLERGSTDTQYF. The CDR3 DNA sequence: TGCGCCAGCAGCTTGGAAAGGGGGTCTACAGATACGCAGTATTTT.